The following is a T cell receptor (beta chain) sequence with its context. Antigen unknown. Data came from immunoSEQ multiplex PCR; TCRdb stores just in-frame clones and leaves some out. The sample holds approximately 9,000 clones, roughly 80% seen once. This sample is part of a study of immune cell composition in non-small cell lung cancer. Study summary: Most cases were lung adenocarcinoma or squamous cell carcinoma.

The CDR3 runs to 15 residues. The V and J ends lost 1 base and 0 bases respectively, with 7 bases between them. CDR1 and CDR2 (germline): KGHSH, LQKENI. Study-wide findings and caveats: Tumour TCR-beta clonality showed no significant link to smoking pack-years. Squamous carcinomas (around 80%) more often had tumour-associated clones >0.5% than adenocarcinomas (roughly 33%).

The normal lung sample lay at least 3 cm, and maximally far, from the tumour. Frozen unsorted single-cell suspensions supplied the genomic DNA. The gene calls are TRBV18 and TRBJ1-3; D perhaps matches TRBD1 (5 bases). Sequencing was carried out using non-adjacent lung tissue. This sequence originates from a human donor with non-small cell lung cancer. The CDR3 loop is CASSPQGTSGNTIYF. The CDR3, as DNA: TGTGCCAGCTCACCACAGGGGACCTCTGGAAACACCATATATTTT.